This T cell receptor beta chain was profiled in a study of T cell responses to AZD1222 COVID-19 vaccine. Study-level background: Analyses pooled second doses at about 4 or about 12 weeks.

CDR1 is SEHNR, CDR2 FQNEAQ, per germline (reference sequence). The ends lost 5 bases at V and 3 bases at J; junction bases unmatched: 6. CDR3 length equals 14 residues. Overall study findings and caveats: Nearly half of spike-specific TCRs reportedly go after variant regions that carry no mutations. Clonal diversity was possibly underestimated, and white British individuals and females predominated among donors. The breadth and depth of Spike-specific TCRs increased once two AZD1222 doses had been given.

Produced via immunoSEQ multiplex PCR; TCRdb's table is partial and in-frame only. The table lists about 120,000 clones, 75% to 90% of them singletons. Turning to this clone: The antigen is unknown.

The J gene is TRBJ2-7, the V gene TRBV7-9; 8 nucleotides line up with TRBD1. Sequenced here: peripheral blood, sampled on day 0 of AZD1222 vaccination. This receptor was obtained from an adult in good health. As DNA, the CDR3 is TGTGCCAGCAGCAATGACAGGGGCCTCTACGAGCAGTACTTC. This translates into CASSNDRGLYEQYF. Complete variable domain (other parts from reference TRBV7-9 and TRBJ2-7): DTGVSQNPRHKITKRGQNVTFRCDPISEHNRLYWYRQTLGQGPEFLTYFQNEAQLEKSRLLSDRFSAERPKGSFSTLEIQRTEQGDSAMYLCASSNDRGLYEQYFGPGTRLTVT.